A single TCR beta chain is shown here with its context. The antigen is undetermined. As to treatment: 19 received Ad26.COV2.S at low or high dose, single or two shots; about 5 received placebo; per-sample allocation not given. Samples were taken on day 63 after the first vaccine or placebo injection. This sample is drawn from a study of Ad26.COV2.S vaccination and SARS-CoV-2 variants. Study observations and caveats: Non-spike TCR breadth showed similarity between vaccine and placebo recipients.

CDR3 length equals 14 residues. Trimming stripped 6 bases from V and 5 bases from J, with 13 bases between. Germline values: CDR1 MGHDK, CDR2 SYGVNS. The protocol was immunoSEQ multiplex PCR, while the TCRdb copy is restricted to in-frame clones and leaves out a portion. The table lists over 400,000 clones, approximately 92% of them singletons. This specimen consisted of peripheral blood, obtained in a trial of Ad26.COV2.S vaccine versus placebo. The chain joins TRBV25-1 to TRBJ1-4; D remains ambiguous. This TCR derives from a person aged 18-65 years who received the Ad26.COV2.S COVID-19 vaccine or a placebo. The CDR3 DNA follows: TGTGCCAGCAGCGCCTCAGCTCGAAATGAAAAACTGTTTTTT. This encodes CASSASARNEKLFF. Combining the CDR3 with reference TRBV25-1 and TRBJ1-4 gives the whole variable domain EADIYQTPRYLVIGTGKKITLECSQTMGHDKMYWYQQDPGMELHLIHYSYGVNSTEKGDLSSESTVSRIRTEHFPLTLESARPSHTSQYLCASSASARNEKLFFGSGTQLSVL.